The 17 T cell receptor beta chains given below trace back to one sample, sequenced in a study of early T cells in non-severe SARS-CoV-2 infection (dated by TCRdb to the early 2020s). The library came from 5' RACE. Sequenced using a NextSeq 500. TCRdb reprocessed the public reads (quality trimming at Q25 with fastp, clone calling with MiXCR) and kept in-frame beta chains. Each CDR3 protein gets just one entry, which takes the most common genes and DNA from the rows behind it. The sample includes around 70,000 distinct CDR3 sequences, with 11% observed a single time. Of the sample, 5.5% to 7% is held by the ten largest clones. Sequences were obtained from whole blood. These receptors came from an adult who was a healthcare worker with PCR-confirmed SARS-CoV-2 infection or an uninfected control (not recorded which).

This clonotype was counted only a few times. This rearrangement joins TRBV29-1 to TRBJ2-7; TRBD2 is a possible D gene (6 bases). V shed 8 bases and J shed 5 bases, with 10 bases lying between them. Germline V CDR1 and CDR2: SQVTM, ANQGSEA. The CDR3 loop spans 10 amino acids. Written as DNA, the CDR3 is TGCAGCCTGACTAGAAACGAGCAGTACTTC. Translation gives CSLTRNEQYF.

This clonotype was detected ten times or more. The chain recombines TRBV13 with TRBJ1-1; no reliable D call. V dropped 5 bases and J dropped 3 bases, with 7 bases sitting between them. The CDR3 consists of 12 residues. Germline V gene lookup returns CDR1 PRHDT and CDR2 FYEKMQ (reference sequence). CDR3 in DNA: TGTGCCAGCAGCGTCTGGGACACTGAAGCTTTCTTT. This gives the protein CASSVWDTEAFF. Full variable domain (remainder filled in from reference TRBV13 and TRBJ1-1): AAGVIQSPRHLIKEKRETATLKCYPIPRHDTVYWYQQGPGQDPQFLISFYEKMQSDKGSIPDRFSAQQFSDYHSELNMSSLELGDSALYFCASSVWDTEAFFGQGTRLTVV.

This clonotype has just a few counts. V gene TRBV7-2 combines with J gene TRBJ2-7; 9 nucleotides align to TRBD2. CDR1 SGHTA and CDR2 FQGNSA come from the germline V gene. This CDR3 contains 14 residues. V was clipped by 5 bases and J by 2 bases; unmatched bases: 4. This CDR3 reads CASSRPSGAYEQYF. The CDR3 nucleotides are TGTGCCAGCAGCCGTCCTAGCGGGGCCTACGAGCAGTACTTC. Variable domain in full (rest from reference TRBV7-2 and TRBJ2-7): GAGVSQSPSNKVTEKGKDVELRCDPISGHTALYWYRQSLGQGLEFLIYFQGNSAPDKSGLPSDRFSAERTGGSVSTLTIQRTQQEDSAVYLCASSRPSGAYEQYFGPGTRLTVT.

In this sample, this clonotype turned up a few times. This chain uses TRBV9 with TRBJ2-3; weak D call: TRBD2 (5 bases). Trimming took 0 bases from V and 3 from J, leaving 8 bases between them. The CDR3 is 14 residues long. CDR1 and CDR2 from the germline V gene are SGDLS and YYNGEE. CDR3 protein: CASSVEGVTDTQYF. In nucleotides, the CDR3 is TGTGCCAGCAGCGTAGAGGGAGTAACAGATACGCAGTATTTT.

In this sample, this clonotype turned up a few times. The chain is built from TRBV20-1 and TRBJ2-7; possibly TRBD2 for D (5 bases). The CDR3 has 14 residues. CDR1 and CDR2 from the germline V gene are DFQATT and SNEGSKA (reference sequence). Trimming took off 1 base at V and 3 bases at J, with 13 bases between the two ends. CDR3 sequence: CSARVIGSHYEQYF. The DNA for the CDR3 is TGCAGTGCTAGAGTGATAGGGAGCCACTACGAGCAGTACTTC.

The V call is TRBV3-1, the J call TRBJ1-1; D might be TRBD1 (5 bases). Trimming pared 1 base from V and 10 bases from J, leaving 7 bases between. The CDR3 consists of 11 residues. The germline V gene encodes CDR1 LGHDT and CDR2 YNNKEL (reference sequence). The CDR3 here is CASSQGQRAFF. CDR3 nucleotide sequence: TGTGCCAGCAGCCAAGGACAGAGAGCTTTCTTT.

For this clonotype: This may stem from a read error, because a much larger clone lies one nucleotide away. The conserved phenylalanine or tryptophan normally closing the CDR3 is absent here, so this likely arose from a read error. The chain links TRBV11-2 to TRBJ1-2, with 9 bases that match TRBD1. Looked up from germline, CDR1 is SGHAT and CDR2 is FQNNGV. This CDR3 comprises 15 residues. V was pared by 5 bases and J by 6 bases, with 10 bases of the junction left unmatched. The CDR3 loop is CASSGTGKLVDGYTL. The CDR3 DNA is TGTGCCAGCAGCGGGACAGGGAAATTGGTTGATGGCTACACCCTC.

The V and J genes are TRBV5-1 and TRBJ2-7, with 11 bases matching TRBD2. Trimming took 4 bases from V and 5 from J; bases not matched to a gene: 11. This CDR3 comprises 16 residues. From germline, CDR1 is SGHRS and CDR2 YFSETQ. CDR3 loop: CASSPSRGTSGNEQYF. The CDR3 nucleotides are TGCGCCAGCAGCCCCTCGAGAGGGACTAGCGGAAACGAGCAGTACTTC.

This clonotype was picked up a small number of times. This chain links TRBV6-2 or TRBV6-3 with TRBJ2-4, with 8 positions matching TRBD2. Germline values: CDR1 MNHEY, CDR2 SVGEGT. V trimming: 6 bases; J trimming: 8 bases; junction bases outside the gene matches: 9. The CDR3 consists of 14 residues. CDR3 amino acids: CASSPAGEADIQYF. The CDR3 region has the DNA TGTGCCAGCAGCCCAGCGGGAGAGGCGGACATTCAGTACTTC.

The chain uses TRBV13 and TRBJ2-2; 7 positions match TRBD2. The CDR3 covers 16 residues. Per germline, CDR1 PRHDT and CDR2 FYEKMQ (reference sequence). V lost 2 bases and J lost 5; bases outside the gene matches: 8. This CDR3 reads CASSLSGRTGTGELFF. CDR3 sequence (DNA): TGTGCCAGCAGCTTATCCGGGAGGACCGGAACCGGGGAGCTGTTTTTT. Filled out from reference TRBV13 and TRBJ2-2, the complete variable domain reads AAGVIQSPRHLIKEKRETATLKCYPIPRHDTVYWYQQGPGQDPQFLISFYEKMQSDKGSIPDRFSAQQFSDYHSELNMSSLELGDSALYFCASSLSGRTGTGELFFGEGSRLTVL.

This clonotype has a count of ten or more. The V gene is TRBV20-1, the J gene TRBJ2-2; 9 bases align to TRBD2. J lost 6 bases, V lost 0 bases, and 2 bases had no gene match. Per the germline V gene, CDR1 is DFQATT and CDR2 is SNEGSKA (reference sequence). The CDR3 is made up of 14 amino acids. The CDR3 DNA reads as TGCAGTGCTAGAGATCAGCGGGGGGCCGGGGAGCTGTTTTTT. It yields the protein CSARDQRGAGELFF.

This clonotype showed up many times. The rearrangement links TRBV20-1 to TRBJ2-4; 7 bases fit TRBD2. The trim removed 2 bases at V and 0 bases at J, leaving 10 bases unmatched. Germline assignment: CDR1 DFQATT and CDR2 SNEGSKA (reference sequence). The CDR3 has 17 amino acids. CDR3 in amino acids: CSARRFGGRGAKNIQYF. CDR3 DNA sequence: TGCAGTGCTAGAAGGTTTGGCGGGAGAGGAGCCAAAAACATTCAGTACTTC.

This clonotype was seen more than once but under ten times. The chain combines TRBV3-1 with TRBJ2-5; D is ambiguous. V dropped 0 bases and J dropped 4 bases, with 9 bases sitting between them. CDR3 length equals 14 residues. Germline V gene sequence: CDR1 LGHDT, CDR2 YNNKEL (reference sequence). CDR3: CASSQEYSPETQYF. The CDR3 bases are TGTGCCAGCAGCCAAGAGTACAGCCCAGAGACCCAGTACTTC.

This chain uses TRBV6-5 with TRBJ1-1; D is unclear. CDR3 size: 14 residues. The germline CDR1 and CDR2 sequences are MNHEY and SVGAGI. V lost 4 bases and J 0 bases, leaving 9 bases between the germline ends. CDR3 nucleotide sequence: TGTGCCAGCAGTTTGGCCCGCTTGAACACTGAAGCTTTCTTT. Protein: CASSLARLNTEAFF.

This clonotype has a handful of counts. The V gene is TRBV6-5, the J gene TRBJ1-4; 9 bases fit TRBD1. The CDR3 loop spans 15 amino acids. After removal of 0 bases from V and 10 bases from J, the junction contained 6 bases not matched to a gene. Germline-derived CDR1 and CDR2 are MNHEY and SVGAGI. The CDR3 region has the DNA TGTGCCAGCAGTTACTCGTGGGACAGGGTAGGAAAACTGTTTTTT. Its translation is CASSYSWDRVGKLFF.

This clonotype was detected only a few times. CDR3 sequence: CAWERVWQGNEQFF. DNA for the CDR3: TGTGCCTGGGAGAGGGTATGGCAAGGCAATGAGCAGTTCTTC. The chain recombines TRBV30 with TRBJ2-1, with a tentative D call TRBD2 (5 bases). This CDR3 is built from 14 residues. Germline V gene sequence: CDR1 GTSNPN, CDR2 SVGIG (reference sequence). V lost 5 bases, J lost 6 bases, and 17 bases lay in between. Drawing the rest from reference TRBV30 and TRBJ2-1, the complete variable domain is SQTIHQWPATLVQPVGSPLSLECTVEGTSNPNLYWYRQAAGRGLQLLFYSVGIGQISSEVPQNLSASRPQDRQFILSSKKLLLSDSGFYLCAWERVWQGNEQFFGPGTRLTVL.

J is TRBJ1-1 and V is TRBV20-1, with D tentatively TRBD1 (6 bases). This CDR3 is built from 13 residues. Germline V gene sequence: CDR1 DFQATT, CDR2 SNEGSKA (reference sequence). The V gene lost 4 bases and the J gene lost 1 base, with 10 bases spanning the gap. The CDR3 DNA follows: TGCAGTGCTACGGGACACGCGAACACTGAAGCTTTCTTT. Its protein product is CSATGHANTEAFF.